This T cell receptor (beta chain) was sequenced during a study of CD4 and CD8 cells across lung adenocarcinoma regions (dated by TCRdb to between 2018 and 2020). At the level of the whole study: The study examined intratumor heterogeneity of the T cell receptor repertoire by comparing tumor centers with tumor margins.

Library construction relied on PCR. Sequencing relied on a HiSeq X Ten. TCRdb passed the public sequencing reads through fastp at Q25 and MiXCR, retaining productive beta sequences. CDR3 protein sequences are deduplicated, and each keeps its most common genes and DNA. The sample profile shows about 25,000 distinct CDR3 sequences; 50% of them were found once. The top ten clonotypes cover about 50% of the sample. The cysteine opens and the phenylalanine closes a CDR3 of 11 amino acids. Of the read, only the CDR3 DNA is kept; its 33 bases are in frame from base 1. The germline V gene specifies MNHNS as CDR1 and SASEGT as CDR2. The donors were patients who had localized lung adenocarcinoma, which is a subtype of non-small cell lung cancer. The centers of localized lung adenocarcinomas were where the samples came from. For TCR repertoire analysis, CD8+ T cells taken from tumor tissue were profiled apart from CD4+ T cells.

About this clonotype itself: No antigen is known for it. An end of the junction differs from the germline gene, which may be a read error.

The sequence joins TRBV6-1 to TRBJ2-3; no D gene call is confident. The sample comprised CD8+ T cells from the center of a lung tumor. Reading the label with the study, this specimen's cell subset or site is: tumor center region. The clonotype originates from a male donor with lung adenocarcinoma. The CD4 and CD8 labels of this study may be unreliable. The DNA sequence follows: TGTGCCAGCGATCTCACAGACGCCCAGTCTTTT. Its amino acids are CASDLTDAQSF.